Listed below are T cell receptor beta chains from one sample, sequenced in a study of blood T cells in healthy people across ages. MiXCR, applied by TCRdb to the 5' RACE reads, yields one record per CDR3 protein. Of roughly 800,000 distinct CDR3 sequences in the sample, 20% to 25% were seen once. These data also featured in a second study, about T cells of mothers and their children.

The sample comprised blood. These receptors came from a boy between 10 and 17 years old in good health. Each CDR3 is given with its conserved first and last residue. A D gene is named only where the DNA matches it firmly. Clone size is given for some rows only: seen once, a few or many times, or a class if the clone is expanded.

V gene	CDR3 length	clone size	J gene	D gene	CDR3 DNA	CDR3 protein
TRBV12-3/TRBV12-4	16	few	TRBJ2-3	.	TGTGCCAGCAGTTATCTGAGCGCTGGTGGCACAGATACGCAGTATTTT	CASSYLSAGGTDTQYF
TRBV24-1	11	.	TRBJ2-2	.	TGTGCCACCAGTGAGGCCGGGGAGCTGTTTTTT	CATSEAGELFF
TRBV5-1	16	.	TRBJ2-1	.	TGCGCCAGCAGCCTCGGGGGCGAGAGCTCCTACAATGAGCAGTTCTTC	CASSLGGESSYNEQFF
TRBV29-1	12	.	TRBJ2-7	.	TGCAGCGTTGAGGGGGGGCGTAACGAGCAGTACTTC	CSVEGGRNEQYF
TRBV18	15	few	TRBJ1-2	.	TGTGCCAGCTCACCAGATCCGGACCCCCACGATGGCTACACCTTC	CASSPDPDPHDGYTF
TRBV10-3	15	.	TRBJ1-1	TRBD1	TGTGCCATCAGTGGGGGACAGGGGGTGAACACTGAAGCTTTCTTT	CAISGGQGVNTEAFF
TRBV28	13	few	TRBJ2-7	.	TGTGCCAGCATGAAGCCGGTATCCTACGAGCAGTACTTC	CASMKPVSYEQYF
TRBV7-9	16	.	TRBJ2-1	.	TGTGCCAGCAGCTTACCTCAGGGGAGCTCCTACAATGAGCAGTTCTTC	CASSLPQGSSYNEQFF
TRBV3-1	13	.	TRBJ2-7	TRBD2	TGTGCCAGCAGCCGGAAGCGGGGGTACGAGCAGTACTTC	CASSRKRGYEQYF
TRBV18	16	.	TRBJ2-1	.	TGTGCCAGCTCACCATCAGTTGACCCCATTTACAATGAGCAGTTCTTC	CASSPSVDPIYNEQFF
TRBV6-5	13	.	TRBJ2-1	TRBD2	TGTGCCAGCAGTTATGCTAGCGGGAAAAGAAAGTTCTTC	CASSYASGKRKFF
TRBV6-1	18	.	TRBJ2-6	.	TGTGCCAGCAGCTCCGAACAGGACGGTGTGTCGGGGGCCAACGTCCTGACTTTC	CASSSEQDGVSGANVLTF
TRBV24-1	16	.	TRBJ2-2	.	TGTGCCACCAGTGATTTACAGGAGGGGAACACCGGGGAGCTGTTTTTT	CATSDLQEGNTGELFF
TRBV5-6	16	many	TRBJ2-7	TRBD1	TGTGCCAGCAGCTTGGGGGACAGGGTAGTCCCCTACGAGCAGTACTTC	CASSLGDRVVPYEQYF
TRBV20-1	16	.	TRBJ2-7	TRBD2	TGCAGTGCTAGATACCCCGGACTAGCGACAACCTACGAGCAGTACTTC	CSARYPGLATTYEQYF
TRBV18	14	few	TRBJ2-1	TRBD1	TGTGCCAGCTCCCGGGACAGGCTACACAATGAGCAGTTCTTC	CASSRDRLHNEQFF
TRBV12-3/TRBV12-4	12	few	TRBJ1-1	.	TGTGCCAGCAGTTCCGTTACAGGAGAAGCTTTCTTT	CASSSVTGEAFF
TRBV6-5	19	.	TRBJ2-5	TRBD1	TGTGCCAGCAGTCACCCAAGGGGACAGGGACAATTAATCCAAGAGACCCAGTACTTC	CASSHPRGQGQLIQETQYF
TRBV7-9	16	.	TRBJ1-1	TRBD1	TGTGCCAGCAGCTTAGACAGGGGGCTCACGGACACTGAAGCTTTCTTT	CASSLDRGLTDTEAFF
TRBV4-1	15	.	TRBJ1-2	.	TGCGCCAGCAGCCTAGTAGGGACGGCTAACTATGGCTACACCTTC	CASSLVGTANYGYTF
TRBV29-1	14	few	TRBJ2-1	.	TGCAGCGTTGACGGGGGCGCCGGCTTCGGGGAGCAGTTCTTC	CSVDGGAGFGEQFF
TRBV5-1	14	.	TRBJ2-5	.	TGCGCCAGCAGCTTGGATCGACAGTTGGAGACCCAGTACTTC	CASSLDRQLETQYF
TRBV29-1	13	.	TRBJ1-3	TRBD1	TGCAGCGTTTGGGACAGGGCTGGAAACACCATATATTTT	CSVWDRAGNTIYF
TRBV5-1	17	.	TRBJ2-1	TRBD1	TGCGCCAGCAGCTTGGTCTTGGCAGGGGGCTACCACAATGAGCAGTTCTTC	CASSLVLAGGYHNEQFF
TRBV27	14	many	TRBJ2-7	TRBD2	TGTGCCAGCAGTTTAGCGGGAGGGCCCTTCGAGCAGTACTTC	CASSLAGGPFEQYF
TRBV5-1	14	.	TRBJ2-5	TRBD2	TGCGCCAGCAGCCTCGGGACTACCGAAGAGACCCAGTACTTC	CASSLGTTEETQYF
TRBV19	14	few	TRBJ1-4	TRBD1	TGTGCCAGTAGTCCTACGGACAGGGTTGAAAAACTGTTTTTT	CASSPTDRVEKLFF
TRBV12-3/TRBV12-4	12	.	TRBJ2-1	.	TGTGCCAGCAGTTTTTCGGTCAATGAGCAGTTCTTC	CASSFSVNEQFF
TRBV12-3/TRBV12-4	13	.	TRBJ2-2	.	TGTGCCAGCGGAAAAGTGGGCACCGGGGAGCTGTTTTTT	CASGKVGTGELFF
TRBV6-5	17	.	TRBJ2-2	TRBD2	TGTGCCAGCAGTTACTCGCCCAGCGGGAGCGCGACCGGGGAGCTGTTTTTT	CASSYSPSGSATGELFF
TRBV6-2/TRBV6-3	16	few	TRBJ2-7	TRBD2	TGTGCCAGCAGTTACTCGAGGCGGGGGAGCTCCTACGAGCAGTACTTC	CASSYSRRGSSYEQYF
TRBV19	15	few	TRBJ2-5	.	TGTGCCAGTAGTATAGATCAGGGGCGCCAAGAGACCCAGTACTTC	CASSIDQGRQETQYF
TRBV6-1	16	.	TRBJ2-5	.	TGTGCCAGCACGTCGAGGGGACGGGGGTACCAAGAGACCCAGTACTTC	CASTSRGRGYQETQYF
TRBV27	14	few	TRBJ1-6	.	TGTGCCAGCAGTTGGGCAGGGTTTAATTCACCCCTCCACTTT	CASSWAGFNSPLHF
TRBV14	13	.	TRBJ2-1	TRBD1	TGTGCCAGCAGCCACCAGGGGGTCCATGAGCAGTTCTTC	CASSHQGVHEQFF
TRBV20-1	14	few	TRBJ2-2	.	TGCAGTGCCAGGGGCGGAGCGAACACCGGGGAGCTGTTTTTT	CSARGGANTGELFF
TRBV7-9	15	.	TRBJ2-7	.	TGTGCCAGCAGCTCCTACCTGACAGGTAGGAACGAGCAGTACTTC	CASSSYLTGRNEQYF
TRBV7-3	15	few	TRBJ2-1	.	TGTGCCAGCAGCTTAGATCTCCTCTCCTACAATGAGCAGTTCTTC	CASSLDLLSYNEQFF
TRBV29-1	15	few	TRBJ2-3	TRBD2	TGCAGCGTTCAACTAGCGGGGGACTCCACAGATACGCAGTATTTT	CSVQLAGDSTDTQYF
TRBV7-9	15	few	TRBJ1-6	.	TGTGCCAGCAGCTTATTCGGGGGTTTTGATTCACCCCTCCACTTT	CASSLFGGFDSPLHF
TRBV20-1	12	few	TRBJ1-1	TRBD1	TGCAGTGCACCCAGGGGGAGCACTGAAGCTTTCTTT	CSAPRGSTEAFF